This record concerns one T cell receptor (beta chain) sequence. The entry originates in a study of cytomegalovirus exposure and HLA in healthy donors. The study ran its PCR with 60 Vbeta and 13 Jbeta primers. Clones were read by immunoSEQ multiplex PCR, and TCRdb kept only the in-frame ones, dropping some. The sample contains about 170,000 clones, more than 65% of which appear only once. CDR1 and CDR2 from the germline V gene are SGHTA and FQGNSA. V lost 5 bases to trimming and J lost 3 bases, with 19 bases between them. The CDR3 has 16 amino acids. Input material: PBMCs. The rearrangement joins TRBV7-2 to TRBJ1-2, with TRBD1 as a possible D gene (6 bases). The sequence came from a male donor in good health and CMV-seronegative. Written as DNA, the CDR3 is TGTGCCAGCAGCCTTGATTATAGGGGGATCGACTATGGCTACACCTTC. Protein sequence: CASSLDYRGIDYGYTF.